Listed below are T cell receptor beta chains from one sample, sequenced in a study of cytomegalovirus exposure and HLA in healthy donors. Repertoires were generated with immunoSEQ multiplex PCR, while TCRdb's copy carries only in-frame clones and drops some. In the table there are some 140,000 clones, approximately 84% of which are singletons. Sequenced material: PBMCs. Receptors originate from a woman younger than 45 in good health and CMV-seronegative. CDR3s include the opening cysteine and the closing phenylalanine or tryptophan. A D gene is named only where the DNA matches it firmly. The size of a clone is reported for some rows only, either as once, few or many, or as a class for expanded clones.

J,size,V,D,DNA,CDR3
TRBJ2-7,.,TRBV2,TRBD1,TGTGCCAGCAGTCCCAGGGGGAGCTCCTACGAGCAGTACTTC,CASSPRGSSYEQYF
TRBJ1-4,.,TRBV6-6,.,TGTGCCAGCATGGGGGGGGTCGGAAAACTGTTTTTT,CASMGGVGKLFF
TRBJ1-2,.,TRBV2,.,TGTGCCAGCAGTGAACGGGGGGCAGGAGGCTACACCTTC,CASSERGAGGYTF
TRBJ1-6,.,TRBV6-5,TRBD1,TGTGCCAGCAGCGAAACGGGACAGGGTTCATTCCTCCTCCACTTT,CASSETGQGSFLLHF
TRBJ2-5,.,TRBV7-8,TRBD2,TGTGCCAGCAGCTTATCCGGCGGGGGGGTAGGGGAGACCCAGTACTTC,CASSLSGGGVGETQYF
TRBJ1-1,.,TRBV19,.,TGTGCCAGTAGTATAGCCGGACAGAAAAACACTGAAGCTTTCTTT,CASSIAGQKNTEAFF
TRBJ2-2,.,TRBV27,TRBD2,TGTGCCAGCAGTTGGGGGGGAGTGGGTGGCACCGGGGAGCTGTTTTTT,CASSWGGVGGTGELFF
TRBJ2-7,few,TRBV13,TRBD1,TGTGCCAGCAGACCGTTGGGGGACAGTTCCTACGAGCAGTACTTC,CASRPLGDSSYEQYF
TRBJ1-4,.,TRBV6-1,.,TGTGCCAGCAGTGAAGACCCCGGGGGTCGGAAACTGTTTTTT,CASSEDPGGRKLFF
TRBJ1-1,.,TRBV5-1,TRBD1,TGCGCCAGCAGCTCAGGGACAGCGAAGAACACTGAAGCTTTCTTT,CASSSGTAKNTEAFF
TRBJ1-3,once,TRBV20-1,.,TGCAGTGCTAGACAGAGAAACACCATATATTTT,CSARQRNTIYF
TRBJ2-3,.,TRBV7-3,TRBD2,TGTGCCAGCAGCTTAGAGGGCCTAGCGGGACCAGATACGCAGTATTTT,CASSLEGLAGPDTQYF
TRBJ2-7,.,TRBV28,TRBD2,TGTGCCAGCCAGGCGGGGGGACGGGTCTACGAGCAGTACTTC,CASQAGGRVYEQYF
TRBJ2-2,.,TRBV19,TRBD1,TGTGCCAGTAGTACTAGGGGGCGAGGCGGGGAGCTGTTTTTT,CASSTRGRGGELFF
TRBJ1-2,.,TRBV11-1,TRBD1,TGTGCCAGCTCCGGACAGGGGAATAACTATGGCTACACCTTC,CASSGQGNNYGYTF
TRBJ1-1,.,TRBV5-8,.,TGTGCCAGCAGCTTGGGCGTGGGGGGCACTGAAGCTTTCTTT,CASSLGVGGTEAFF
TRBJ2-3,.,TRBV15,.,TGTGCCACCACCAAGACGGGAGATACGCAGTATTTT,CATTKTGDTQYF
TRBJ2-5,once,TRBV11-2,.,TGTGCCAGCAGCTTTACCAGGGCCGATATCGAGACCCAGTACTTC,CASSFTRADIETQYF
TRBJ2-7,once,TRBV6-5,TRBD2,TGTGCCAGCAGTTACGGAGGACTAGCGGGGGTCTACGAGCAGTACTTC,CASSYGGLAGVYEQYF
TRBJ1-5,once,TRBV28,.,TGTGCCAGCAGTTTCCTATATGGCAATCAGCCCCAGCATTTT,CASSFLYGNQPQHF
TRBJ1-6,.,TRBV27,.,TGTGCCAGCAGTACCCTGGACAGCTCCTATAATTCACCCCTCCACTTT,CASSTLDSSYNSPLHF
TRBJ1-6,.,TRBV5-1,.,TGCGCCAGCGCCGTTGACAGCTCCTATAATTCACCCCTCCACTTT,CASAVDSSYNSPLHF
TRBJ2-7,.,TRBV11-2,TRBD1,TGTGCCAGCAGCTTAGCCAGGGACAGCCCAACCTACGAGCAGTACTTC,CASSLARDSPTYEQYF
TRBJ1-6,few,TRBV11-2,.,TGTGCCAGCAGCTTAGATCGGGGAGGGTCCCTCCACTTT,CASSLDRGGSLHF
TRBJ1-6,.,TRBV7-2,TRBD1,TGTGCCAGCCGCCAGACCGGGACAGGGAATTCCGAGACTTCACCCCTCCACTTT,CASRQTGTGNSETSPLHF
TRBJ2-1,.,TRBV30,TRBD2,TGTGCCTGGAGTGTACCCGTAGCGGGGGGGCGGGATGAGCAGTTCTTC,CAWSVPVAGGRDEQFF
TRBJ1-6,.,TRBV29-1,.,TGCAGCGTTTCTTCCGGGAATAATTCACCCCTCCACTTT,CSVSSGNNSPLHF
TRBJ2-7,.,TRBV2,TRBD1,TGTGCCAGCAGCCTGGGACAGGGGGTCTACGAGCAGTACTTC,CASSLGQGVYEQYF
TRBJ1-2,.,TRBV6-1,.,TGTGCCAGCGGAGCAAATACCCTTAACTATGGCTACACCTTC,CASGANTLNYGYTF
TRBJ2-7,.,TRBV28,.,TGTGCCAGCAGTTTACCAGGGGACGAGCAGTACTTC,CASSLPGDEQYF
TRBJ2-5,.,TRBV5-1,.,TGCGCCAGCAGCCTACAACAGGTCCAAGAGACCCAGTACTTC,CASSLQQVQETQYF
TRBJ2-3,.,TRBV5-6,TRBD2,TGTGCCAGCAGCTTGGGCGCGGGGGGAGGGGATACGCAGTATTTT,CASSLGAGGGDTQYF
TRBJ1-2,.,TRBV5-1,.,TGCGCCAGCAGCTTGAAGGGGGGGCAGATTCCCTATGGCTACACCTTC,CASSLKGGQIPYGYTF
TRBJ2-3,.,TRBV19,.,TGTGCCACCCGGGTCGGAGTCACAGATACGCAGTATTTT,CATRVGVTDTQYF
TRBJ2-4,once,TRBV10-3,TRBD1,TGTGCCATCAGTTTGGACAGGGGAAACATTCAGTACTTC,CAISLDRGNIQYF
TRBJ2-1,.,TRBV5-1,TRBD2,TGCGCCAGCAGCTTGGACTCGCGGGGGGCGGGTGAGCAGTTCTTC,CASSLDSRGAGEQFF
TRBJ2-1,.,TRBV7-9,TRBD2,TGTGCCAGCAGCTTAGTCTCCGGGACTAGCGGGGGGCTTGAGCAGTTCTTC,CASSLVSGTSGGLEQFF
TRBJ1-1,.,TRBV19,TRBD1,TGTGCCAGTAGAATCTCAGGGGGCTGGACTGAAGCTTTCTTT,CASRISGGWTEAFF
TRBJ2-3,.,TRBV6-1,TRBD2,TGTGCCAGCAGTGCGCGACCGGGACTAGCCTCAGATACGCAGTATTTT,CASSARPGLASDTQYF